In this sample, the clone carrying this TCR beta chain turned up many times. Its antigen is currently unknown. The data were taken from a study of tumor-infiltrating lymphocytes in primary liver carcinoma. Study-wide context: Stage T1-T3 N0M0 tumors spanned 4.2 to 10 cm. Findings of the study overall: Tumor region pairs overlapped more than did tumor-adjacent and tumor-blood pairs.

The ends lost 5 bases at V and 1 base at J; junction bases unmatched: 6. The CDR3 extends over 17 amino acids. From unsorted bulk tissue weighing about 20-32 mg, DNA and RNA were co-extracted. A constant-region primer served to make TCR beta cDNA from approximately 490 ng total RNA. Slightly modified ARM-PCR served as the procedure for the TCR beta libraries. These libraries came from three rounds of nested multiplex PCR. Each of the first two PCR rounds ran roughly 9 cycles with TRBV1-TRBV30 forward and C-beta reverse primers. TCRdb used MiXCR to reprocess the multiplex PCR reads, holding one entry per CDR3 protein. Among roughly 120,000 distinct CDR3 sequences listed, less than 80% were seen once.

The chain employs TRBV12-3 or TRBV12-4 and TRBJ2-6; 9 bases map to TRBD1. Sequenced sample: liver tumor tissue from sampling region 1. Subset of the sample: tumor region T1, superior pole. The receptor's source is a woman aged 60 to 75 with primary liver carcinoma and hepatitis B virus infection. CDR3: CASSVGQGVSGANVLTF. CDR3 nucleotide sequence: TGTGCCAGCAGTGTGGGACAGGGAGTATCTGGGGCCAACGTCCTGACTTTC.